There are a few counts of the clone carrying this TCR beta chain. What it recognizes is unknown. Germline V lookup: CDR1 SEHNR, CDR2 FQNEAQ (reference sequence). The V and J ends lost 5 bases and 6 bases respectively, with 19 bases between them. This CDR3 has 16 amino acids. This sample stems from a study of T-cell memory formation after mild COVID-19. Study results and caveats: A second wave expanding day 15 to 37 was CD4+-biased; contracting clones were balanced. For second-wave clones that peaked at day 37, SARS-CoV-2 specificity went unverified. Pre-infection memory already had some responding clones, implying cross-reactive memory joined.

5'RACE, which relied on constant-segment primers, yielded TCR alpha and TCR beta cDNA libraries carrying sample barcodes and UMIs. Using its own MiXCR run on the 5' RACE reads, TCRdb lists one record per CDR3 protein. The sample has approximately 410,000 distinct CDR3 sequences, more than 20% seen once. The chain has TRBV7-9 and TRBJ2-2; unclear D gene. The sample consisted of PBMCs or a T cell subset sorted from them (not recorded which). The receptor was derived from an adult woman who had mild COVID-19 (a few samples of this study predate the infection). Cell type and time point are not known. The CDR3 loop is CASSHRTNMGSGELFF. The CDR3 DNA is TGTGCCAGCAGCCATAGAACTAATATGGGGTCCGGGGAGCTGTTTTTT.